A selection of T cell receptor beta chains follows, all from one sample in a study of T cell changes during pregnancy in multiple sclerosis. Generated by immunoSEQ multiplex PCR, the TCRdb table keeps only in-frame clones and is missing some. The sample shows 40,000 to 55,000 clones, 80% to 95% of them seen only once. The source material was CD4+ T cells from peripheral blood mononuclear cells, sampled after pregnancy. The receptors derive from a female donor in good health, enrolled as a control in a pregnancy study. Both conserved end residues are part of each CDR3. Each record gives: J gene, V gene, clone size, CDR3 protein. The size field is filled for only some rows; it gives once, few, many or a size class.

J: TRBJ1-2
V: TRBV18
size: NA
CDR3: CASSPRESSDGYTF

J: TRBJ1-1
V: TRBV5-4
size: NA
CDR3: CASSLGQSMNTEAFF

J: TRBJ1-2
V: TRBV7-8
size: NA
CDR3: CASSPGTQANHGYTF

J: TRBJ2-1
V: TRBV10-1
size: NA
CDR3: CASMASGGSSYNEQFF

J: TRBJ1-5
V: TRBV7-9
size: few
CDR3: CASSPEQGGNQPQHF

J: TRBJ2-5
V: TRBV5-1
size: NA
CDR3: CASSQTSGGAGETQYF

J: TRBJ1-1
V: TRBV19
size: NA
CDR3: CASTVYGGRGRITEAFF

J: TRBJ2-1
V: TRBV19
size: NA
CDR3: CASRPSGRWHNEQFF

J: TRBJ1-2
V: TRBV19
size: NA
CDR3: CASSTPGLTNYGYTF

J: TRBJ1-1
V: TRBV7-3
size: NA
CDR3: CASSLGRGSTEAFF

J: TRBJ1-1
V: TRBV5-1
size: NA
CDR3: CASSRGGGSRMNTEAFF

J: TRBJ2-7
V: TRBV10-3
size: NA
CDR3: CAISESGTSGGEQYF

J: TRBJ2-5
V: TRBV7-9
size: NA
CDR3: CASSLSRLQETQYF

J: TRBJ2-3
V: TRBV28
size: NA
CDR3: CASSRNQGGDTQYF

J: TRBJ1-5
V: TRBV11-3
size: NA
CDR3: CASSLSQTTRYHNQPQHF

J: TRBJ1-5
V: TRBV2
size: NA
CDR3: CATTGTENQPQHF

J: TRBJ2-1
V: TRBV19
size: NA
CDR3: CASSLGLAGVGYNEQFF

J: TRBJ2-2
V: TRBV5-1
size: NA
CDR3: CASRQRTSGSGELFF

J: TRBJ1-4
V: TRBV9
size: NA
CDR3: CASSPLPGLYEKLFF

J: TRBJ2-5
V: TRBV30
size: NA
CDR3: CAWGRAGGETQYF

J: TRBJ1-5
V: TRBV29-1
size: NA
CDR3: CSVQLESNQPQHF

J: TRBJ1-1
V: TRBV29-1
size: NA
CDR3: CSVDVQGLNTEAFF

J: TRBJ1-1
V: TRBV7-9
size: NA
CDR3: CASSTGTGSNTEAFF

J: TRBJ1-5
V: TRBV28
size: NA
CDR3: CASSLAGGEKPQHF

J: TRBJ1-1
V: TRBV29-1
size: once
CDR3: CSVVSGGGTEAFF

J: TRBJ1-5
V: TRBV4-1
size: NA
CDR3: CASNRQGLGQPQHF

J: TRBJ1-1
V: TRBV19
size: NA
CDR3: CASSAEGWSDTEAFF

J: TRBJ2-3
V: TRBV2
size: NA
CDR3: CASKALAAAKADTQYF

J: TRBJ1-4
V: TRBV7-9
size: NA
CDR3: CASSRGGGSMDEKLFF